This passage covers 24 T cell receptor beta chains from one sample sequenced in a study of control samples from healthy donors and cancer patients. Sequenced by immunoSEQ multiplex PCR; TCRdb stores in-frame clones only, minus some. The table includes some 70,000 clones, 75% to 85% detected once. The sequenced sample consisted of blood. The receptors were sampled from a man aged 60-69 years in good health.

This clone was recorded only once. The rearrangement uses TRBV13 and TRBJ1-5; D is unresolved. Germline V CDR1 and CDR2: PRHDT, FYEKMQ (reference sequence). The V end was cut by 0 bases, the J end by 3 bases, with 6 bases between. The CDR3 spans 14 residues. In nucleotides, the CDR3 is TGTGCCAGCAGCTTAGGGCACACCAATCAGCCCCAGCATTTT. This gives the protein CASSLGHTNQPQHF.

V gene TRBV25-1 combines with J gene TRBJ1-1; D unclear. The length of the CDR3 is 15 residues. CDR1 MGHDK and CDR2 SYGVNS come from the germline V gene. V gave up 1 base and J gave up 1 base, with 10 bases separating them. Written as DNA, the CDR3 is TGTGCCAGCAGTGAATGGCAGATGGAGAACACTGAAGCTTTCTTT. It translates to CASSEWQMENTEAFF.

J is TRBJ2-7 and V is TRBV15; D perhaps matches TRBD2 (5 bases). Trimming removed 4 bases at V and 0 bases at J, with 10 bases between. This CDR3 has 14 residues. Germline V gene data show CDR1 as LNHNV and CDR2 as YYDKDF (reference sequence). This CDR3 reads CATSKERSSYEQYF. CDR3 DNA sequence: TGTGCCACCAGCAAAGAGCGGAGCTCCTACGAGCAGTACTTC. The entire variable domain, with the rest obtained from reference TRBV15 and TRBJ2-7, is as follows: DAMVIQNPRYQVTQFGKPVTLSCSQTLNHNVMYWYQQKSSQAPKLLFHYYDKDFNNEADTPDNFQSRRPNTSFCFLDIRSPGLGDTAMYLCATSKERSSYEQYFGPGTRLTVT.

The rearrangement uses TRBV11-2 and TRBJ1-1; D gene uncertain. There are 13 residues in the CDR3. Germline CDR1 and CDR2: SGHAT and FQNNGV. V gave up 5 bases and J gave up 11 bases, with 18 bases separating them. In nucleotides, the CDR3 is TGTGCCAGCAGCGACCGGGCCGTACTTCGGGCTTTCTTT. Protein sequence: CASSDRAVLRAFF.

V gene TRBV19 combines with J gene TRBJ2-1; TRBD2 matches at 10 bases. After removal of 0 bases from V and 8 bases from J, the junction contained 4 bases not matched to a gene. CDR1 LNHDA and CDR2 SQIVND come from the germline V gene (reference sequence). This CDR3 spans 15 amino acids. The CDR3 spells CASSIDRTSGDEQFF. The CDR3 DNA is TGTGCCAGTAGTATAGATCGGACTAGCGGCGATGAGCAGTTCTTC.

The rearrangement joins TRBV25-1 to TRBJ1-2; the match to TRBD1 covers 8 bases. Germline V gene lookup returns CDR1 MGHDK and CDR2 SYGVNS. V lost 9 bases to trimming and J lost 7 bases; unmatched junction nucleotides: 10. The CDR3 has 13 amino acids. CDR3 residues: CARSNPTGVGYTF. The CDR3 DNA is TGTGCCAGGAGTAATCCGACAGGGGTTGGCTACACCTTC.

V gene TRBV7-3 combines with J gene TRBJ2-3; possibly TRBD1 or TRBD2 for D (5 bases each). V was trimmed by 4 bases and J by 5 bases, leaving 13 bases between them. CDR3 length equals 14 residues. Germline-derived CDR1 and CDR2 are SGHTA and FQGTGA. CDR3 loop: CASSSGTFGDTQYF. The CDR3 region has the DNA TGTGCCAGCAGCTCGGGGACCTTCGGAGATACGCAGTATTTT. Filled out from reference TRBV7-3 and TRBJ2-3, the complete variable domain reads GAGVSQTPSNKVTEKGKYVELRCDPISGHTALYWYRQSLGQGPEFLIYFQGTGAADDSGLPNDRFFAVRPEGSVSTLKIQRTERGDSAVYLCASSSGTFGDTQYFGPGTRLTVL.

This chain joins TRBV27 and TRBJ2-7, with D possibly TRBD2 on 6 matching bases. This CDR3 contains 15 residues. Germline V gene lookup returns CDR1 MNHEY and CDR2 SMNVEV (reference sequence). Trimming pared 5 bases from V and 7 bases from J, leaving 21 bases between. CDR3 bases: TGTGCCAGCAGTCCCGGACTAACCGCTCCCCGGGAGCAGTACTTC. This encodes CASSPGLTAPREQYF.

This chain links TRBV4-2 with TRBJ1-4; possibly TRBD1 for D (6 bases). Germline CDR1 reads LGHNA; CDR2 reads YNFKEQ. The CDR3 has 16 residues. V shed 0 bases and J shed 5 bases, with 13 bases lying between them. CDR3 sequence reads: CASSQDQGPLNEKLFF. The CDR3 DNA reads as TGTGCCAGCAGCCAAGATCAGGGGCCTTTAAATGAAAAACTGTTTTTT.

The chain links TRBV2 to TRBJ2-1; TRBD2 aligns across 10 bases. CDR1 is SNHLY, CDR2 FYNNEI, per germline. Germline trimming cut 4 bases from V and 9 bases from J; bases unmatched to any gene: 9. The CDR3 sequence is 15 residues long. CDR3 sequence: CASSGWLAGAGEQFF. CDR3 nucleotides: TGTGCCAGCAGTGGGTGGCTAGCGGGAGCGGGTGAGCAGTTCTTC.

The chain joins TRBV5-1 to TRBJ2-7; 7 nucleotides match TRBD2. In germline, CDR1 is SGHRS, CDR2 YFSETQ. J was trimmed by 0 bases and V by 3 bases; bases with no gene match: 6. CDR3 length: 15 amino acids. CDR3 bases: TGCGCCAGCAGCTCGGGGGAGGGGAGCTCCTACGAGCAGTACTTC. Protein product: CASSSGEGSSYEQYF.

Here the CDR3 DNA reads TGTGCCAGCAGCTTAGCTGGGGCGGGGGGTCACAATGAGCAGTTCTTC. It encodes CASSLAGAGGHNEQFF. V usage is TRBV7-6 and J usage is TRBJ2-1; TRBD2 matches 8 bases. This CDR3 is built from 16 residues. The V gene end was trimmed by 0 bases and the J gene end by 5 bases; junction bases not matched to a gene: 6. Germline V gene data show CDR1 as SGHVS and CDR2 as FNYEAQ.

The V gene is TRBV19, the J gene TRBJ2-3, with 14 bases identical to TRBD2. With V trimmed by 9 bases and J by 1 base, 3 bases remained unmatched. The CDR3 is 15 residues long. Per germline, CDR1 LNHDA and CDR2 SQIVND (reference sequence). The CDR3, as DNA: TGTGCCAGCGGGACTAGCGGGAGTGGCACAGATACGCAGTATTTT. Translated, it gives CASGTSGSGTDTQYF.

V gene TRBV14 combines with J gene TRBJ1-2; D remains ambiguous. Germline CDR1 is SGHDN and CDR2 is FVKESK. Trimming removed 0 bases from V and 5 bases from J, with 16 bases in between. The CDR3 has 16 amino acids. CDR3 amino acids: CASSQDRGPGDYGYTF. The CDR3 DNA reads TGTGCCAGCAGCCAAGATAGAGGACCTGGGGATTATGGCTACACCTTC.

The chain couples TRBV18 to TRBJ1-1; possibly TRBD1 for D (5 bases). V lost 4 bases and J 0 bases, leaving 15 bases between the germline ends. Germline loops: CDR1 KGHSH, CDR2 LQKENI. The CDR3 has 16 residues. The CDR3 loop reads CASSLVQGEMNTEAFF. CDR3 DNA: TGTGCCAGCTCACTTGTCCAGGGCGAGATGAACACTGAAGCTTTCTTT.

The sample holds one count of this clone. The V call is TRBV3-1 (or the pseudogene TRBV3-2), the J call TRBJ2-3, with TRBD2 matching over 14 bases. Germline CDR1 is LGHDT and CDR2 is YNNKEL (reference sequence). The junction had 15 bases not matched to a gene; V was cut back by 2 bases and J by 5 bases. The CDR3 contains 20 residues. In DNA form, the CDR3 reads TGTGCCAGCAGCCAATGGCCAAGTCCCGGGACTAGCGGGAGAAGAGATACGCAGTATTTT. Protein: CASSQWPSPGTSGRRDTQYF.

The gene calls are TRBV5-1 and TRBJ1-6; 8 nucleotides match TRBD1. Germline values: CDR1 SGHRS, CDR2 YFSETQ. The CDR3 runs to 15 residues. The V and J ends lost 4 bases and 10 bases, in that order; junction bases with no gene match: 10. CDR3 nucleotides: TGCGCCAGCAGCCAAAAAGGACAGGGAGGCTCACCCCTCCACTTT. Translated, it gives CASSQKGQGGSPLHF.

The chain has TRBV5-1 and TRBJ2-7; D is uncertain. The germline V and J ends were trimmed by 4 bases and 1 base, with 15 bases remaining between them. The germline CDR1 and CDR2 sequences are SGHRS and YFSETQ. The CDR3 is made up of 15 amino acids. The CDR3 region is CASSLRLTQSYEQYF. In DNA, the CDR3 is TGCGCCAGCAGCCTACGCTTGACTCAGTCCTACGAGCAGTACTTC.

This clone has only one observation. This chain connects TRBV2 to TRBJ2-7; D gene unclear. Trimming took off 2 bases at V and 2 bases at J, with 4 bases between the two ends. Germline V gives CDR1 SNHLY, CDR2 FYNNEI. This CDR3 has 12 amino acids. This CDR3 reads CASSELAYEQYF. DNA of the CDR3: TGTGCCAGCAGTGAATTGGCCTACGAGCAGTACTTC.

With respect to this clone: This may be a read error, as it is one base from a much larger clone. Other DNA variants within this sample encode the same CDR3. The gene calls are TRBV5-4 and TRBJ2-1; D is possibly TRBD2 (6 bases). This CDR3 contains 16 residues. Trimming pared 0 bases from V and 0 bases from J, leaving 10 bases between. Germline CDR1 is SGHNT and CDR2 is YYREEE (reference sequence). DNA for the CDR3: TGTGCCAGCAGCTTGGCATACGGGAGCTCCTACAATGAGCAGTTCTTC. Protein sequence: CASSLAYGSSYNEQFF.

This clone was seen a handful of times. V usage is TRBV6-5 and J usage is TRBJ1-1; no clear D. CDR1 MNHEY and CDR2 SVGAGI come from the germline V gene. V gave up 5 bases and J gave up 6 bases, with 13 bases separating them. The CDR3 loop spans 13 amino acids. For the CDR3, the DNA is TGTGCCAGCAGTACCATACAACGCGCTGAAGCTTTCTTT. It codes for CASSTIQRAEAFF.

The CDR3 is CASSPGQGSYEQYF. The CDR3 DNA reads TGTGCCAGCTCACCAGGACAGGGAAGCTACGAGCAGTACTTC. The V call is TRBV18, the J call TRBJ2-7, with 8 bases lining up with TRBD1. This CDR3 region has 14 residues. Germline CDR1 is KGHSH and CDR2 is LQKENI. Trimming took 2 bases from V and 3 from J; bases not matched to a gene: 3.

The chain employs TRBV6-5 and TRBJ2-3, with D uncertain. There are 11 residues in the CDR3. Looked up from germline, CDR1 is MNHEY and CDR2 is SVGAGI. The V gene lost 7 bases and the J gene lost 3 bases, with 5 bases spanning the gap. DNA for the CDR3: TGTGCCAGCACCACTACAGATACGCAGTATTTT. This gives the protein CASTTTDTQYF.

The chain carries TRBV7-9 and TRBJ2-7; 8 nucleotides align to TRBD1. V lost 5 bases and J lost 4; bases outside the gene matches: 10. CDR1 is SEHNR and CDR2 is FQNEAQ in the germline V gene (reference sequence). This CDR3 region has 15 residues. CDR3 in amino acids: CASSRGRGQLYEQYF. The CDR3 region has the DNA TGTGCCAGCAGCCGGGGCAGGGGGCAGTTGTACGAGCAGTACTTC.